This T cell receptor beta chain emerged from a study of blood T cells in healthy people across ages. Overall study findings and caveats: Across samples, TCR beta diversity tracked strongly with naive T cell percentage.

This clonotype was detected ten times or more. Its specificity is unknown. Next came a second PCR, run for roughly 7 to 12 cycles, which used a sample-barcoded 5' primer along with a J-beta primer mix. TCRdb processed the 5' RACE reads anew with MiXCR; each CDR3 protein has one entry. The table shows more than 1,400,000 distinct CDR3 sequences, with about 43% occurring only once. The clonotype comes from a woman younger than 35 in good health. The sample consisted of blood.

CDR3 in DNA: TGCAGTGCTAGAGATTGGGTAGCGGGAGTCCATGAGCAGTTCTTC. Encoded protein: CSARDWVAGVHEQFF. V is TRBV20-1 and J is TRBJ2-1, with 9 bases lining up with TRBD2. Germline V gene data show CDR1 as DFQATT and CDR2 as SNEGSKA (reference sequence). The CDR3 length is 15 residues. J gave up 8 bases and V 0 bases, and 8 bases lay outside the gene matches.